These T cell receptor beta chains were read from a single sample in a study of blood T cell repertoires in COVID-19. The protocol was immunoSEQ multiplex PCR, while the TCRdb copy is restricted to in-frame clones and leaves out a portion. Of a few hundred thousand clones in the sample, about four fifths are singletons; the top ten hold less than 3.5%. Sequencing used peripheral blood. The receptors come from a man aged 50 to 59 with active or convalescent COVID-19. CDR3s include the opening cysteine and the closing phenylalanine or tryptophan. The D gene is left open where the match is weak. Clone size is not always given. Where it is, it says once, few, many or a class for expanded clones.

clone_size: .; d_call: TRBD1; v_call: TRBV5-1; j_call: TRBJ2-7; cdr3_nt: TGCGCCAGCAGCTTGGGCGGACAGGGCGTCGACGAGCAGTACTTC; cdr3_aa: CASSLGGQGVDEQYF
clone_size: .; d_call: .; v_call: TRBV19; j_call: TRBJ1-2; cdr3_nt: TGTGCCAGTAGTCGGGGAGCCCCGAACTATGGCTACACCTTC; cdr3_aa: CASSRGAPNYGYTF
clone_size: .; d_call: .; v_call: TRBV30; j_call: TRBJ1-1; cdr3_nt: TGTGCCTGGACCCGGGCCTCGGGGACTGAAGCTTTCTTT; cdr3_aa: CAWTRASGTEAFF
clone_size: .; d_call: .; v_call: TRBV27; j_call: TRBJ2-1; cdr3_nt: TGTGCCAGCAGTTCGCGCGGAATCTACAATGAGCAGTTCTTC; cdr3_aa: CASSSRGIYNEQFF
clone_size: once; d_call: TRBD2; v_call: TRBV6-2/TRBV6-3; j_call: TRBJ2-5; cdr3_nt: TGTGCCAGCAGTTATGGGCGGGGGGAGACCCAGTACTTC; cdr3_aa: CASSYGRGETQYF
clone_size: .; d_call: .; v_call: TRBV7-8; j_call: TRBJ2-7; cdr3_nt: TGTGCCAGCAGCCTCCCCTCTATCCGCGAGCAGTACTTC; cdr3_aa: CASSLPSIREQYF
clone_size: few; d_call: .; v_call: TRBV6-1; j_call: TRBJ2-3; cdr3_nt: TGTGCCAGCAGTGAATGGGGGGACGGCACAGATACGCAGTATTTT; cdr3_aa: CASSEWGDGTDTQYF
clone_size: .; d_call: TRBD2; v_call: TRBV18; j_call: TRBJ2-2; cdr3_nt: TGTGCCAGCTCACCTCTAGCGTTGGGAGGGCCCTCCGGGGAGCTGTTTTTT; cdr3_aa: CASSPLALGGPSGELFF
clone_size: .; d_call: .; v_call: TRBV2; j_call: TRBJ2-7; cdr3_nt: TGTGCCAGCATCCTGCAGGACAGCTCCTACGAGCAGTACTTC; cdr3_aa: CASILQDSSYEQYF
clone_size: once; d_call: .; v_call: TRBV6-1; j_call: TRBJ1-4; cdr3_nt: TGTGCCAGCAGTGAAGGACAGACGACGAGAAAACTGTTTTTT; cdr3_aa: CASSEGQTTRKLFF
clone_size: .; d_call: TRBD1; v_call: TRBV7-9; j_call: TRBJ2-7; cdr3_nt: TGTGCCAGCAGCCCAGACAGGGCCTACGAGCAGTACTTC; cdr3_aa: CASSPDRAYEQYF
clone_size: .; d_call: .; v_call: TRBV5-1; j_call: TRBJ1-6; cdr3_nt: TGCGCCAGCAGCTTCGAAGGGGGTCATTCACCCCTCCACTTT; cdr3_aa: CASSFEGGHSPLHF
clone_size: .; d_call: TRBD1; v_call: TRBV5-1; j_call: TRBJ2-7; cdr3_nt: TGCGCCAGCAGCTTTCGGACAGGGACCTACGAGCAGTACTTC; cdr3_aa: CASSFRTGTYEQYF
clone_size: .; d_call: .; v_call: TRBV14; j_call: TRBJ2-3; cdr3_nt: TGTGCCAGCAGCCAAGAACTAGCAGTGACAGATACGCAGTATTTT; cdr3_aa: CASSQELAVTDTQYF
clone_size: .; d_call: .; v_call: TRBV29-1; j_call: TRBJ2-1; cdr3_nt: TGCAGCGTTGTTGGGCGGGGCTTTAATGAGCAGTTCTTC; cdr3_aa: CSVVGRGFNEQFF
clone_size: few; d_call: TRBD1; v_call: TRBV24-1; j_call: TRBJ2-6; cdr3_nt: TGTGCCACCAGTGATACGGGACAGGGGCCCGGGGCCAACGTCCTGACTTTC; cdr3_aa: CATSDTGQGPGANVLTF
clone_size: .; d_call: TRBD1; v_call: TRBV6-2/TRBV6-3; j_call: TRBJ1-5; cdr3_nt: TGTGCCAGCAGCTTGGACAGGGGCGACAATCAGCCCCAGCATTTT; cdr3_aa: CASSLDRGDNQPQHF
clone_size: .; d_call: .; v_call: TRBV7-2; j_call: TRBJ2-3; cdr3_nt: TGTGCCAGCAGCTTAGGGGTGCGGAGCACAGATACGCAGTATTTT; cdr3_aa: CASSLGVRSTDTQYF
clone_size: .; d_call: .; v_call: TRBV2; j_call: TRBJ1-2; cdr3_nt: TGTGCCAGCAGTGAAGCGGAGGGCGGATTTGCCGGCTACACCTTC; cdr3_aa: CASSEAEGGFAGYTF
clone_size: .; d_call: .; v_call: TRBV14; j_call: TRBJ1-6; cdr3_nt: TGTGCCAGCAGCCAAGAACTTACAGCCAATTCACCCCTCCACTTT; cdr3_aa: CASSQELTANSPLHF
clone_size: .; d_call: TRBD1; v_call: TRBV10-2; j_call: TRBJ1-2; cdr3_nt: TGCGCCAGCAGTGAGTTACAGGGGGATTTTGGCTACACCTTC; cdr3_aa: CASSELQGDFGYTF
clone_size: .; d_call: .; v_call: TRBV14; j_call: TRBJ2-7; cdr3_nt: TGTGCCAGCAGCGCCAGGGCGAACTCCTACGAGCAGTACTTC; cdr3_aa: CASSARANSYEQYF
clone_size: .; d_call: TRBD2; v_call: TRBV28; j_call: TRBJ2-1; cdr3_nt: TGTGCCAGCAGTTTATTAGATAGCGGGGGCCTAAGGGGCGAGCAGTTCTTC; cdr3_aa: CASSLLDSGGLRGEQFF
clone_size: .; d_call: TRBD2; v_call: TRBV5-6; j_call: TRBJ2-7; cdr3_nt: TGTGCCAGCAGCTTGGGTCGGACTAGCCGTGACGAGCAGTACTTC; cdr3_aa: CASSLGRTSRDEQYF
clone_size: .; d_call: .; v_call: TRBV2; j_call: TRBJ2-5; cdr3_nt: TGTGCCACAACTTGGGGGAGGAGGGAGACCCAGTACTTC; cdr3_aa: CATTWGRRETQYF
clone_size: .; d_call: .; v_call: TRBV10-3; j_call: TRBJ2-7; cdr3_nt: TGTGCCATCGGATTTCCGGGACAGCGGGCCTACGAGCAGTACTTC; cdr3_aa: CAIGFPGQRAYEQYF
clone_size: .; d_call: .; v_call: TRBV6-6; j_call: TRBJ2-7; cdr3_nt: TGTGCCAGCGGGGGGGGCGACGAGCAGTACTTC; cdr3_aa: CASGGGDEQYF
clone_size: .; d_call: .; v_call: TRBV19; j_call: TRBJ1-4; cdr3_nt: TGTGCCAGTAGTCCCTCCCGGGGAGGTTCTGGTGAAAAACTGTTTTTT; cdr3_aa: CASSPSRGGSGEKLFF
clone_size: few; d_call: .; v_call: TRBV4-1; j_call: TRBJ2-2; cdr3_nt: TGCGCCAGCAGCCCTCAGAAGGGGCGCAGAACCGGGGAGCTGTTTTTT; cdr3_aa: CASSPQKGRRTGELFF
clone_size: once; d_call: TRBD2; v_call: TRBV28; j_call: TRBJ2-7; cdr3_nt: TGTGCCAGCAGTTCGCCGGGACTAGCGGGAGGTTTCCCCTACGAGCAGTACTTC; cdr3_aa: CASSSPGLAGGFPYEQYF
clone_size: .; d_call: TRBD1; v_call: TRBV13; j_call: TRBJ2-7; cdr3_nt: TGTGCCAGCAGCGCTATCACGTACCGGGACAGGGACTACGAGCAGTACTTC; cdr3_aa: CASSAITYRDRDYEQYF
clone_size: once; d_call: TRBD1; v_call: TRBV10-2; j_call: TRBJ2-7; cdr3_nt: TGCGCCAGCAGTGAGAGGGACAGGGGCTACGAGCAGTACTTC; cdr3_aa: CASSERDRGYEQYF
clone_size: .; d_call: .; v_call: TRBV5-6; j_call: TRBJ1-3; cdr3_nt: TGTGCCAGCAGCCCCGGGGGTCCGGGAAACACCATATATTTT; cdr3_aa: CASSPGGPGNTIYF
clone_size: .; d_call: .; v_call: TRBV7-6; j_call: TRBJ1-2; cdr3_nt: TGTGCCAGCAGCCAAGGACAGCTTATGAGCTACACCTTC; cdr3_aa: CASSQGQLMSYTF
clone_size: .; d_call: .; v_call: TRBV30; j_call: TRBJ2-7; cdr3_nt: TGTGCCTGGAGTGCGAGGACTCGGCTCACATACGAGCAGTACTTC; cdr3_aa: CAWSARTRLTYEQYF
clone_size: .; d_call: .; v_call: TRBV6-5; j_call: TRBJ2-7; cdr3_nt: TGTGCCAGCAACGGGTCAGGCAGGGCAGGGAAGCAGTACTTC; cdr3_aa: CASNGSGRAGKQYF
clone_size: .; d_call: .; v_call: TRBV7-2; j_call: TRBJ1-1; cdr3_nt: TGTGCCAGCAGCCGACAGGATGTTGAAGCTTTCTTT; cdr3_aa: CASSRQDVEAFF
clone_size: once; d_call: TRBD2; v_call: TRBV19; j_call: TRBJ2-2; cdr3_nt: TGTGCCAGTAGTACCCGGGGGGGATCGAACACCGGGGAGCTGTTTTTT; cdr3_aa: CASSTRGGSNTGELFF
clone_size: .; d_call: TRBD1; v_call: TRBV5-1; j_call: TRBJ1-6; cdr3_nt: TGCGCCAGCAGTGAGGGGGCTGGGAATTCACCCCTCCACTTT; cdr3_aa: CASSEGAGNSPLHF
clone_size: .; d_call: TRBD1; v_call: TRBV5-6; j_call: TRBJ2-1; cdr3_nt: TGTGCCAGCAGCTTCCCTAGGGACAGGAACAATGAGCAGTTCTTC; cdr3_aa: CASSFPRDRNNEQFF
clone_size: few; d_call: .; v_call: TRBV3-1/TRBV3-2; j_call: TRBJ2-3; cdr3_nt: TGTGCCAGCAGCCCTTTCGGGGTGGGGACAGATACGCAGTATTTT; cdr3_aa: CASSPFGVGTDTQYF